This TCR beta chain is drawn from a study of shared clonotypes between healthy human individuals. The overall study: The study used three CD4 naive, three CD4 memory, two CD8 naive and one CD8 memory plate per donor.

Trimming took 5 bases from V and 2 from J; bases not matched to a gene: 9. CDR1 is SGHAT, CDR2 FQNNGV, per germline. The length of the CDR3 is 16 residues. With respect to this clone: Its antigen is unknown.

Only in-frame clones appear in the TCRdb table, and some are missing; sequencing was by immunoSEQ multiplex PCR. The repertoire includes 2 million to 2.5 million clones, approximately 93% of them detected once, and roughly 0.36% sits in the top ten. Study-level findings and limits: Estimated richness values were generally larger in naive subsets than in memory subsets. Clonotype sharing among donors was thought likely to change with sequencing depth.

V is TRBV11-2 and J is TRBJ2-1; 7 bases match TRBD2. Material for sequencing was naive CD4+ T cells from PBMCs. Subset given: CD45RA+ positively selected. This TCR came from a man aged 18 to 35 in good health. Some clones in this sample may be carry-over from other donors' samples. The CDR3 sequence is CASSLWAGAAYNEQFF. CDR3 DNA sequence: TGTGCCAGCAGCCTTTGGGCGGGAGCTGCCTACAATGAGCAGTTCTTC.